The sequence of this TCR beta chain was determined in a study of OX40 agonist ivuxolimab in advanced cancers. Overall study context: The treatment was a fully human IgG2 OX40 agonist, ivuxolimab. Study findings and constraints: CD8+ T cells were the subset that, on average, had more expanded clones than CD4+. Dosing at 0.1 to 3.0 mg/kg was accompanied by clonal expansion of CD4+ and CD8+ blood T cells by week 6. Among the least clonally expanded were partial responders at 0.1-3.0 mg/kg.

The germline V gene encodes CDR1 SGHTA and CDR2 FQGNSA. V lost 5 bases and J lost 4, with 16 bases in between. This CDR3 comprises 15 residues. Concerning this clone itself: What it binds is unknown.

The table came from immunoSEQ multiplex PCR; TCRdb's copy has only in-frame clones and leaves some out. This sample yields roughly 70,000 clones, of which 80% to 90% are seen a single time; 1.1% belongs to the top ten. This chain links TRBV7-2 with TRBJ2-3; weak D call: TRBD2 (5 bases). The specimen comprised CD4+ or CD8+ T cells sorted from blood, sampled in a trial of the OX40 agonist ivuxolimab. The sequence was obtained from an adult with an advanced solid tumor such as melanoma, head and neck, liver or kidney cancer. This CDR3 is CASSPYGSAPDTQYF. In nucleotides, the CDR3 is TGTGCCAGCAGCCCCTATGGGAGCGCCCCAGATACGCAGTATTTT.